The T cell receptor beta chain described here comes from a study of blood T cell repertoires in COVID-19 (dated by TCRdb to 2020 to 2022). For the study in its entirety: Samples covering the acute and convalescent phases of COVID-19 were provided by collaborators in the United States, Italy and Spain. The prospective study material was composed of cDNA or gDNA derived from T cells, B-cell-depleted T cells, or PBMCs. Subjects who had been exposed to COVID-19, were actively infected with it, or had recovered from it provided the deeply sampled blood TCRbeta repertoires that made up the dataset. The repertoires were released in a freely available public database intended as a resource for research on the immune response to SARS-CoV-2. The samples were drawn from the first 160 participants of the ongoing ImmuneRACE study and from 1,254 subjects provided by 6 global collaborators. The sample metadata nearly always contained a de-identified subject ID, COVID-19 status, age in years and sex. Where available, HLA class I and class II types were taken from metadata supplied by the sample provider and were not determined by assay-based typing.

What the study reported, not specific to this receptor: Clinical and demographic metadata were provided uncurated, with the amount varying by source and participant.

As regards this clone: Its antigen is unknown. Within one base of it there is no much larger clone, and no base qualities were kept.

Reading from cysteine to phenylalanine, the CDR3 counts 16 amino acids. Only CDR3 DNA remains: 48 bases, in frame from the first base. For CDR1 and CDR2, the germline V gene (reference sequence) lists LGHDT and YNNKEL. V and J are truncated by 5 bases and 5 bases respectively, leaving an intervening sequence of 16 bases. TCRbeta CDR3 regions were amplified from genomic DNA by means of the immunoSEQ Assay, a bias-controlled multiplex PCR. For the original study's pipeline: The number of nucleated cells in each sample was estimated by amplification of reference gene primers within the assay. To quantify the absolute abundance of each unique TCRbeta CDR3 rearrangement, sequence reads were collapsed and filtered. Productive Simpson clonality was computed per sample as the square root of Simpson's diversity index over productive rearrangements. As stored in TCRdb, this immuneACCESS dataset retains in-frame rearrangements with V and J assigned. A fraction of the clones does not appear; measured against another copy, unresolved V genes explain less than half of the discrepancy, and the remainder lacks a known reason. From that table come the V and J calls and clone size; the DNA was used to work out D and trimming. Across this sample there are roughly 100,000 clones, with roughly 80% seen only once. The top ten clonotypes cover roughly 21% of the sample.

Each collaborating institution followed its own protocols to collect whole blood in K2EDTA tubes. For TCRbeta analysis, collaborators shipped samples in one of three forms: frozen whole blood, isolated PBMCs, or DNA extracted from either of those sample types. This chain joins TRBV3-1 (or the pseudogene TRBV3-2) to TRBJ1-6; the D segment could be TRBD1, given 6 matching bases. The receptor was derived from a woman in her seventies with acute or convalescent COVID-19. Input material: peripheral blood. The sequence in DNA is TGTGCCAGCAGCGGGGCAGGCGGACAGAATAATTCACCCCTCCACTTT. Its coded protein is CASSGAGGQNNSPLHF.